A selection of T cell receptor beta chains follows, all from one sample in a study of blood T cell repertoires in COVID-19. The data were produced by immunoSEQ multiplex PCR, yet TCRdb's version contains in-frame clones alone and is incomplete. There are 100,000 to 140,000 clones in the sample; almost 85% occur only once, and roughly 4.6% lies in the top ten. The sequencing input was peripheral blood. These receptors were taken from a human donor in a cohort sampled during active COVID-19. Both conserved end residues are part of each CDR3. The D gene is left open where the match is weak. Where a row states a size, it is once, few, many or the class of an expanded clone; other rows omit it.

TRBV4-3	TRBJ2-1	-	TRBD2	TGCGCCAGCAGCCAAGAGCGGGAGGGCCTTAACTACAATGAGCAGTTCTTC	CASSQEREGLNYNEQFF
TRBV9	TRBJ2-7	few	-	TGTGCCAGCAGCGTAGTCCCGGGGTCCTACGAGCAGTACTTC	CASSVVPGSYEQYF
TRBV29-1	TRBJ2-3	-	TRBD2	TGCAGCGTCGAACCTCTGGGACTAGCTTTAGATACGCAGTATTTT	CSVEPLGLALDTQYF
TRBV27	TRBJ1-5	-	TRBD1	TGTGCCAGCAGTTTAGCCAGGGGGGCCGATCAGCCCCAGCATTTT	CASSLARGADQPQHF
TRBV5-1	TRBJ2-7	-	TRBD1	TGCGCCAGCAGCCAACAGGGGGTTTTCCACGAGCAGTACTTC	CASSQQGVFHEQYF
TRBV6-6	TRBJ2-7	-	TRBD2	TGTGCCAGCAGTAGACTAGCGGGAGTGGCCTACGAGCAGTACTTC	CASSRLAGVAYEQYF
TRBV5-1	TRBJ2-3	once	TRBD1	TGCGCCAGCAGCGCGGATGGGACAGATAGCACAGATACGCAGTATTTT	CASSADGTDSTDTQYF
TRBV11-2	TRBJ1-2	-	TRBD1	TGTGCCAGCAGCACCCGGACAGGACGGACCTATGGCTACACCTTC	CASSTRTGRTYGYTF
TRBV14	TRBJ2-1	-	-	TGTGCCAGCAGCCCCGGATGGTCAGGGGAAAACTACAATGAGCAGTTCTTC	CASSPGWSGENYNEQFF
TRBV11-2	TRBJ2-7	-	TRBD2	TGTGCCAGCAGCTTAGTAGCGGGAGGCCAGTACGAGCAGTACTTC	CASSLVAGGQYEQYF
TRBV4-1	TRBJ2-3	-	TRBD2	TGCGCCAGCAGCCAAGATTGGCTAGCGGGAGGATCAGATACGCAGTATTTT	CASSQDWLAGGSDTQYF
TRBV2	TRBJ1-2	few	-	TGTGCCAGCAGTCAGGTCGAAAACTATGGCTACACCTTC	CASSQVENYGYTF
TRBV12-3/TRBV12-4	TRBJ2-6	once	-	TGTGCCAGCAGTTTAGGCCGGTCGGAGGTCCTGACTTTC	CASSLGRSEVLTF
TRBV9	TRBJ2-5	-	-	TGTGCCAGCAGCGTAGCAGGGGGGGAGACCCAGTACTTC	CASSVAGGETQYF
TRBV7-8	TRBJ2-1	-	TRBD2	TGTGCCAGCAGCTTAGGGGCGGGAGCGCCCCGTCGACAGTTCTTC	CASSLGAGAPRRQFF
TRBV6-5	TRBJ1-5	-	TRBD1	TGTGCCAGCCTCTGGACAGGGAACAATCAGCCCCAGCATTTT	CASLWTGNNQPQHF